This entry describes one T cell receptor (beta chain). What it binds is unknown. This entry belongs to a study of Graves' ophthalmopathy and Graves' hyperthyroidism. General study results and limits: Discrimination between ophthalmopathy and stable hyperthyroidism by a 13-signature model showed roughly 88% sensitivity and less than 84% specificity.

Participants with hyperthyroidism, aged 18 to 65, were newly diagnosed with under 2 months' duration. CDR3 regions of TCR beta were amplified from RNA transcripts. The first round was an RT-PCR with HTBI primers, and the second round was a multiplex PCR. TCRdb redid the calling of the multiplex PCR reads with MiXCR, one entry per CDR3 protein. The repertoire has a few hundred thousand distinct CDR3 sequences, under 45% of them found once; the top ten carry 3.5% to 4.5%. The germline gives CDR1 LGHDT, CDR2 YNNKEL (reference sequence). V dropped 4 bases and J dropped 9; count of bases not matched to a gene: 9. The CDR3 covers 14 residues.

V is TRBV3-1 and J is TRBJ1-5, with 7 nucleotides matching TRBD1. The sequence derives from an adult man with Graves' hyperthyroidism. Sequences were obtained from peripheral blood or thyroid tissue (not recorded which). This CDR3 is CASSPPGQPWPQHF. The DNA for the CDR3 is TGTGCCAGCAGCCCACCGGGACAGCCTTGGCCCCAGCATTTT.